Listed here are 8 T cell receptor beta chains from one sample, sequenced in a study of tumor-infiltrating lymphocytes in primary liver carcinoma. Germline DNA was also extracted, and blood RNA derived from unsorted whole blood. The investigators made TCR beta cDNA from approximately 500 ng total RNA, using a constant-region primer. Employing slightly modified ARM-PCR, three nested multiplex PCR rounds were run, and these gave rise to the TCR beta libraries. TRBV1-TRBV30 forward primers paired with a C-beta reverse primer drove the first two PCR rounds, about 10 cycles each. TCRdb ran MiXCR on the multiplex PCR reads and lists one entry per CDR3 protein. The table shows fewer than 250,000 distinct CDR3 sequences, with 65% occurring only once. Sample: peripheral blood. All receptors come from a woman aged 60 to 75 with primary liver carcinoma and hepatitis B virus infection.

This clonotype was recorded at least ten times. This CDR3 is CAISGRGGETQYF. The CDR3 DNA sequence: TGTGCCATCAGTGGGCGTGGGGGAGAGACCCAGTACTTC. The rearrangement links TRBV10-3 to TRBJ2-5; D tentatively fits TRBD1 or TRBD2 (5 bases each). Trimming cost V 4 bases and J 4 bases, with 10 bases left between them. Germline V gene sequence: CDR1 ENHRY, CDR2 SYGVKD. The CDR3 is made up of 13 amino acids.

Concerning this clonotype: This may arise from a read error, as a much more abundant clone is one base away. The CDR3 ends on some other residue instead of the conserved phenylalanine or tryptophan, so this is likely a read error. V and J are TRBV4-2 and TRBJ2-7; D possibly uses TRBD1 or TRBD2 (5 bases each). Germline CDR1 LGHNA, CDR2 YNFKEQ. Trimming removed 3 bases at V and 7 bases at J, with 16 bases between. The CDR3 spans 14 residues. The DNA of the CDR3 is TGTGCCAGCAGCCAGCCGGGGACCTCTGGGGAGCAGTACTTA. Its translation is CASSQPGTSGEQYL.

The CDR3 spells CAGTLGQGDLYEQYF. CDR3 bases: TGTGCCGGCACTTTAGGGCAGGGGGATTTATACGAGCAGTACTTC. The chain is built from TRBV12-3 or TRBV12-4 and TRBJ2-7, with 7 bases that match TRBD1. V lost 11 bases and J lost 4; bases outside the gene matches: 17. This CDR3 is 15 amino acids long.

This chain links TRBV28 with TRBJ2-3; the match to TRBD2 covers 14 bases. The CDR3 runs 18 residues. The germline V gene encodes CDR1 MDHEN and CDR2 SYDVKM. V dropped 4 bases and J dropped 4; count of bases not matched to a gene: 10. The CDR3 bases are TGTGCCAGCAGTTCGACTAGCGGGAGGGCCTCGAGTCCAGATACGCAGTATTTT. Its protein product is CASSSTSGRASSPDTQYF.

In its sample, this clonotype was seen a few times. It may be a read error: a sequence one base away is much more abundant. The chain recombines TRBV29-1 with TRBJ1-2, with D possibly matching TRBD1 (5 bases). The ends were cut back, 6 bases at V and 7 bases at J, with 21 bases in the middle. In germline, CDR1 is SQVTM, CDR2 ANQGSEA. The CDR3 has 14 residues. The DNA for the CDR3 is TGCAGCGTGTCCCTGGGAGGGACCGGCCCTGGCTACACCTTC. Translating it yields CSVSLGGTGPGYTF.

Concerning this clonotype: Sequence at one end of the junction differs from germline and may be a read error. The genes are TRBV6-4 and TRBJ2-2; 8 bases are a match to TRBD1. Germline values: CDR1 MRHNA, CDR2 SNTAGT. The CDR3 runs to 14 residues. CDR3 loop: CTSRLGQGSGELFF. The DNA of the CDR3 is TGTACCAGCAGGCTAGGACAGGGATCCGGGGAGCTGTTTTTT.

Comment on this clonotype: Possible read error: a much larger clone is one base away. The rearrangement links TRBV6-5 to TRBJ1-1; D ambiguous. The ends were cut back, 7 bases at V and 1 base at J, with 16 bases in the middle. This CDR3 spans 15 amino acids. From germline, CDR1 is MNHEY and CDR2 SVGAGI. CDR3 amino acids: CASTLKGWGNTEAFF. The CDR3 DNA follows: TGTGCCAGCACCTTGAAAGGGTGGGGGAACACTGAAGCTTTCTTT.

In regard to this clonotype: One end of the junction is discordant with germline, which a read error may explain. The chain employs TRBV5-6 and TRBJ2-1, with 9 bases lining up with TRBD1. The CDR3 length is 14 residues. Germline-derived CDR1 and CDR2 are SGHDT and YYEEEE. CDR3 amino acids: CASSYGTGYNEQFF. CDR3 nucleotide sequence: TGTGCTAGCAGCTACGGGACAGGGTACAATGAGCAGTTCTTC.